A selection of T cell receptor beta chains follows, all from one sample in a study of patients and donors after allogeneic stem cell transplantation. TCRdb independently ran MiXCR on the RT-PCR reads; one entry per CDR3 protein. The data contain about 410,000 distinct CDR3 sequences, 16% of them singletons. Material for sequencing was blood, either unsorted or a sorted T cell fraction (not recorded which). The receptors originated from a human donor who was either an allogeneic HSCT recipient or a stem cell or donor lymphocyte infusion donor (not recorded which). It is not recorded whose cells these are; they may come from a transplant donor. CDR3s include the opening cysteine and the closing phenylalanine or tryptophan. A D gene is named only where the DNA matches it firmly. Clone size is given for some rows only: seen once, a few or many times, or a class if the clone is expanded.

d_call: -
v_call: TRBV11-2
j_call: TRBJ1-3
clone_size: few
cdr3_nt: TGTGCCAGCAGCTCAAGCCGGGATACAAATTTT
cdr3_aa: CASSSSRDTNF

d_call: -
v_call: TRBV7-3
j_call: TRBJ2-3
clone_size: -
cdr3_nt: TGTGCCAGCAGCTCTACATTAGCGGATACGCAGTATTTT
cdr3_aa: CASSSTLADTQYF

d_call: TRBD2
v_call: TRBV5-1
j_call: TRBJ2-1
clone_size: many
cdr3_nt: TGCGCCAGCAGGTTTGGGGAACTAGCGGGACCCTACAATGAGCAGTTCTTC
cdr3_aa: CASRFGELAGPYNEQFF

d_call: -
v_call: TRBV12-3/TRBV12-4
j_call: TRBJ2-2
clone_size: many
cdr3_nt: TGTGCCAGCAGTTTCAGGGGGGAGAGGAACACCGGGGAGCTGTTTTTT
cdr3_aa: CASSFRGERNTGELFF

d_call: -
v_call: TRBV12-3/TRBV12-4
j_call: TRBJ1-1
clone_size: many
cdr3_nt: TGTGCCAGCAGTGGCGGGACATCTGAAGCTTTCTTT
cdr3_aa: CASSGGTSEAFF

d_call: -
v_call: TRBV4-3
j_call: TRBJ2-7
clone_size: few
cdr3_nt: TGCGCCAGCAGCCAAGAATATGATTGGAAAAGTGCTCCCTACGAGCAGTACTTC
cdr3_aa: CASSQEYDWKSAPYEQYF

d_call: -
v_call: TRBV29-1
j_call: TRBJ2-1
clone_size: -
cdr3_nt: TGCAGCGTTGAGGGCCCGGGTGATGAGCAGTTCTTC
cdr3_aa: CSVEGPGDEQFF

d_call: -
v_call: TRBV7-3
j_call: TRBJ2-2
clone_size: -
cdr3_nt: TGTGCCAGCAGCTTAGGACTACGGAACACCGGGGAGCTGTTTTTT
cdr3_aa: CASSLGLRNTGELFF

d_call: -
v_call: TRBV29-1
j_call: TRBJ2-1
clone_size: -
cdr3_nt: TGCAGCGCCTTTAAGCGGGTCCCCTACAATGAGCAGTTCTTC
cdr3_aa: CSAFKRVPYNEQFF

d_call: -
v_call: TRBV20-1
j_call: TRBJ2-5
clone_size: few
cdr3_nt: TGCAGTGCACCAGGACTAAGCCAAGAGACCCAGTACTTC
cdr3_aa: CSAPGLSQETQYF

d_call: TRBD1
v_call: TRBV6-1
j_call: TRBJ1-4
clone_size: -
cdr3_nt: TGTGCCAGCAGTGAGAATGCTGGTGACAGGGTGTTTTTT
cdr3_aa: CASSENAGDRVFF

d_call: -
v_call: TRBV12-3/TRBV12-4
j_call: TRBJ1-6
clone_size: many
cdr3_nt: TGTGCCAGCAGTTTAAATCCCGGTTCACCCCTCCACTTT
cdr3_aa: CASSLNPGSPLHF

d_call: -
v_call: TRBV20-1
j_call: TRBJ1-1
clone_size: few
cdr3_nt: TGCAGTGCTAGAGCCCGCCCCACCACAGGGCTTACTGAAGCTTTCTTT
cdr3_aa: CSARARPTTGLTEAFF